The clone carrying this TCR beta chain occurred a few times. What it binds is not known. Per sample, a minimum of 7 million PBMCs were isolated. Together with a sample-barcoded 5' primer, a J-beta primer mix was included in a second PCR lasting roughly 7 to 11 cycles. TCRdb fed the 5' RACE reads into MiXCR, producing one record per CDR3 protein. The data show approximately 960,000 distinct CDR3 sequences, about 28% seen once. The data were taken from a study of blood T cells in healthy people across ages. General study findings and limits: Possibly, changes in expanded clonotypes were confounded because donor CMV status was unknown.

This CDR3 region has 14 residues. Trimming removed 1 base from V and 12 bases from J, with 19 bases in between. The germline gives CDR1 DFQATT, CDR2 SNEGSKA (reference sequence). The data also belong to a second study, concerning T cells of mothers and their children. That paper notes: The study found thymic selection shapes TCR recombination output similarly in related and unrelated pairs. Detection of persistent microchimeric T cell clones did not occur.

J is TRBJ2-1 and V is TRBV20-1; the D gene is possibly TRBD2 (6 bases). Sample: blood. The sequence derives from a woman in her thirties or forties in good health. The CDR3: CSARVGLSRDGQFF. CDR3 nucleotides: TGCAGTGCTAGAGTGGGACTCTCTCGGGATGGGCAGTTCTTC.